One T cell receptor beta chain is described in this entry. TCRdb's table, derived via immunoSEQ multiplex PCR, lists solely in-frame clones and lacks some. Here the sample spans 300,000 or so clones, approximately 83% being singletons. CDR1 and CDR2 (germline): SNHLY, FYNNEI. The length of the CDR3 is 16 residues. The ends lost 4 bases at V and 6 bases at J; junction bases unmatched: 9. The sample originates from a study of blood T cell repertoires in COVID-19. At the level of the study: There were acute and convalescent COVID-19 samples, and they came from the United States, Italy and Spain.

The J gene is TRBJ1-2, the V gene TRBV2; 12 bases are a match to TRBD1. Source material: PBMCs or T cells enriched from blood (not recorded which). The sequence was collected from a woman aged 40-49 years with acute COVID-19. CDR3 coding DNA: TGTGCCAGCAGTGGGATTAAGGGACAGGGGGCGAATGGCTACACCTTC. Protein product: CASSGIKGQGANGYTF.